This T cell receptor beta chain is drawn from a study of radiation and T cells in renal cell carcinoma. Whole-study results and caveats: From baseline, blood top tumor clonotypes peaked at 2 weeks post-radiation.

Sample time point: baseline pretreatment blood. Specified treatment: 15 Gy SBRT to primary tumor, nephrectomy 4 weeks later. TCRdb keeps only in-frame clones here, not all; method: immunoSEQ multiplex PCR. Of 150,000 or so clones listed, around 90% are singletons. Of note for this clone: The target antigen is unknown.

The specimen was blood, collected from a patient whose treatment included radiotherapy and nephrectomy. This clonotype originated in a woman between 65 and 79 years old with renal cell carcinoma.

The CDR3 loop reads CASSIGPDYEQYF. In DNA form, the CDR3 reads TGTGCCAGTAGTATAGGGCCGGACTACGAGCAGTACTTC. The J gene is TRBJ2-7, the V gene TRBV19, with unresolved D. Per the germline V gene, CDR1 is LNHDA and CDR2 is SQIVND (reference sequence). Trimming removed 1 base from V and 3 bases from J, with 7 bases in between. This CDR3 is 13 amino acids long.